The 14 T cell receptor beta chains below come from one sample, sequenced in a study of T-cell memory formation after mild COVID-19. Using its own MiXCR run on the 5' RACE reads, TCRdb lists one record per CDR3 protein. Seen here are some 450,000 distinct CDR3 sequences, about 20% observed once, and the top ten hold roughly 21%. The material sequenced was PBMCs or a T cell subset sorted from them (not recorded which). The receptor set was obtained from a man between 18 and 35 years old who had mild COVID-19 (a few samples of this study predate the infection). Cell type and time point are not known.

This clonotype was counted only a few times. The chain joins TRBV7-9 to TRBJ1-1; tentatively, D is TRBD1 (5 bases). The CDR3 is 14 amino acids. V dropped 4 bases and J dropped 7 bases, with 16 bases sitting between them. Per germline, CDR1 SEHNR and CDR2 FQNEAQ (reference sequence). CDR3 sequence reads: CASSYPLSRGEAFF. The CDR3 DNA reads TGTGCCAGCAGCTACCCTTTGTCTAGGGGTGAAGCTTTCTTT.

This clonotype turned up a few times. The chain links TRBV4-1 to TRBJ2-7; possible D gene TRBD1, 6 bases. The V end was cut by 0 bases, the J end by 2 bases, with 14 bases between. Germline V gene data show CDR1 as MGHRA and CDR2 as YSYEKL. The CDR3 has 16 residues. In nucleotides, the CDR3 is TGCGCCAGCAGCCAAGATTCGCAGGGGCTCCCCTACGAGCAGTACGTC. This codes for CASSQDSQGLPYEQYV.

The chain combines TRBV2 with TRBJ2-3; 7 bases fit TRBD1. CDR3 size: 14 residues. J gave up 0 bases and V 7 bases, and 4 bases lay outside the gene matches. Germline CDR1 reads SNHLY; CDR2 reads FYNNEI. The chain's CDR3 is CASIPGQSTDTQYF. CDR3 sequence (DNA): TGTGCCAGCATTCCGGGACAGAGCACAGATACGCAGTATTTT.

This chain joins TRBV6-1 and TRBJ2-3; 13 bases match TRBD2. The junction had 3 bases not matched to a gene; V was cut back by 4 bases and J by 2 bases. CDR1 MNHNS and CDR2 SASEGT come from the germline V gene. This CDR3 is built from 16 residues. DNA of the CDR3: TGTGCCAGCAGTGTGACTAGCGGGGGGTTCACAGATACGCAGTATTTT. It yields the protein CASSVTSGGFTDTQYF.

CDR3 sequence reads: CASSLGQNSREAFF. CDR3 coding DNA: TGTGCCAGCAGTTTGGGGCAGAACAGTCGTGAAGCTTTCTTT. This sequence joins TRBV12-3 or TRBV12-4 and TRBJ1-1, with a weak D call TRBD1 (5 bases). The CDR3 totals 14 residues. V shed 3 bases and J shed 7 bases, with 15 bases lying between them.

The chain joins TRBV9 to TRBJ2-6; D gene ambiguous. Germline V lookup: CDR1 SGDLS, CDR2 YYNGEE. Deletions cut 4 bases from V and 3 bases from J, with 5 bases between. This CDR3 is built from 13 residues. As DNA, the CDR3 is TGTGCCAGCAGCACCGGTGGGGCCAACGTCCTGACTTTC. Its protein product is CASSTGGANVLTF.

This clonotype came up many times. The chain carries TRBV12-3 or TRBV12-4 and TRBJ1-1; the D gene is possibly TRBD1 (5 bases). The CDR3 contains 14 residues. V gave up 5 bases and J gave up 1 base, with 11 bases separating them. As DNA, the CDR3 is TGTGCCAGCAGTCTCCAGGGCTCGAACACTGAAGCTTTCTTT. It encodes CASSLQGSNTEAFF.

The chain has TRBV24-1 and TRBJ2-2; D remains ambiguous. The CDR3 has 12 residues. Trimming removed 4 bases at V and 4 bases at J, with 3 bases between. Germline CDR1 KGHDR, CDR2 SFDVKD. CDR3 sequence: CATSDRTGELFF. CDR3 nucleotide sequence: TGTGCCACCAGTGACCGCACCGGGGAGCTGTTTTTT.

This clonotype has more than one count but fewer than ten. The V and J genes are TRBV7-2 and TRBJ2-7; 8 nucleotides match TRBD1. Looked up from germline, CDR1 is SGHTA and CDR2 is FQGNSA. The CDR3 has 15 residues. J lost 0 bases, V lost 5 bases, and 6 bases had no gene match. This CDR3 is CASSAGQGTSYEQYF. In DNA, the CDR3 is TGTGCCAGCAGCGCCGGACAGGGTACCTCCTACGAGCAGTACTTC.

The V gene is TRBV11-2, the J gene TRBJ2-7; 9 bases are a match to TRBD1. The V and J ends lost 4 bases and 6 bases, in that order; junction bases with no gene match: 4. The CDR3 has 13 amino acids. Per germline, CDR1 SGHAT and CDR2 FQNNGV. In DNA, the CDR3 is TGTGCCAGCAGCTCCGGGACAGGGTCCGAGCAGTACGTC. This codes for CASSSGTGSEQYV.

The gene calls are TRBV3-1 and TRBJ2-5; perhaps D is TRBD1 or TRBD2 (5 bases each). V gave up 3 bases and J gave up 3 bases, with 20 bases separating them. Per germline, CDR1 LGHDT and CDR2 YNNKEL (reference sequence). The CDR3 length is 17 residues. In nucleotides, the CDR3 is TGTGCCAGCAGCCAGGGGGATGAACTTCGGTTCGAAGAGACCCAGTACTTC. This codes for CASSQGDELRFEETQYF.

The rearrangement links TRBV6-4 to TRBJ1-6; D gene uncertain. The CDR3 extends over 13 amino acids. The germline gives CDR1 MRHNA, CDR2 SNTAGT. V was trimmed by 0 bases and J by 10 bases, leaving 7 bases between them. In nucleotides, the CDR3 is TGTGCCAGCAGTGACTCACCGGGGTCACCCCTCCACTTT. Residues: CASSDSPGSPLHF.

The V call is TRBV6-2 or TRBV6-3, the J call TRBJ2-2, with no clear D. CDR1 is MNHEY, CDR2 SVGEGT, per germline. This CDR3 contains 13 residues. V gave up 7 bases and J gave up 0 bases, with 6 bases separating them. This CDR3 is CASMVANTGELFF. The CDR3 bases are TGTGCCAGCATGGTCGCGAACACCGGGGAGCTGTTTTTT.

This clonotype was found many times. This sequence joins TRBV7-9 and TRBJ2-1; possibly TRBD2 for D (5 bases). CDR3 length equals 15 residues. Per the germline V gene, CDR1 is SEHNR and CDR2 is FQNEAQ (reference sequence). Trimming left V 3 bases short and J 1 base short, with 10 bases between. The CDR3 coding sequence is TGTGCCAGCAGCTTCCGGGGATCATCCTACAATGAGCAGTTCTTC. Residues: CASSFRGSSYNEQFF.